This TCR beta chain derives from a study of beta chain features in type 1 diabetes. Study results and caveats: Moderately but significantly shorter TCRB CDR3s were found in Type 1 diabetes patients in all four CD4+ subsets.

What was sequenced were expressed TCRB transcripts, since all of the isolated RNA had been reverse transcribed. TCRdb keeps only in-frame clones here, not all; method: immunoSEQ multiplex PCR. The data show roughly 340,000 clones, around 12% seen once. Trimming removed 1 base from V and 5 bases from J, with 8 bases in between. Germline-derived CDR1 and CDR2 are SGHDN and FVKESK. The CDR3 loop spans 13 amino acids. This clone has just a few counts. The antigen is unknown. The chain carries TRBV14 and TRBJ1-1, with D unresolved. The receptor's source is a woman aged 18-35 years with type 1 diabetes. The sample comprised naive CD4+ T cells from blood. The CDR3 nucleotides are TGTGCCAGCAGCCAAGGAGGGTGGACTGAAGCTTTCTTT. Its protein is CASSQGGWTEAFF.